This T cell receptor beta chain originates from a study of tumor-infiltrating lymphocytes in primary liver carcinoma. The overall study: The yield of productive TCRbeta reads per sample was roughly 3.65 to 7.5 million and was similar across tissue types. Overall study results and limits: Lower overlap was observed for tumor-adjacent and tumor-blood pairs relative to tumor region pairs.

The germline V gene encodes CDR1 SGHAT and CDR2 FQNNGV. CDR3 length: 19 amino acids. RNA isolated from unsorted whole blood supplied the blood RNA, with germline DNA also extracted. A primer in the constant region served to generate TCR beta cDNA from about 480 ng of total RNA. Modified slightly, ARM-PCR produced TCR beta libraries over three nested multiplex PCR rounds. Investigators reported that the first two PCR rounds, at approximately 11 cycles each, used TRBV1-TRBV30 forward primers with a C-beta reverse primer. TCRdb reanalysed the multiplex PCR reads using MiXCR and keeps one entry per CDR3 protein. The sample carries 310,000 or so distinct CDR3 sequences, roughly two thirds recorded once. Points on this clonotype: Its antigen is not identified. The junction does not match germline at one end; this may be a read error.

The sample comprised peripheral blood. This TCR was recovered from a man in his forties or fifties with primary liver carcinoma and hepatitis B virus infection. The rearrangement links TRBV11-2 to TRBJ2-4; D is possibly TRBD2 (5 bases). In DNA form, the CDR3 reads TGTGCCAACAGCTTAAGTGCCTCGGGGTCCGGGGAGAGCAAAAACATTCAGTACTTC. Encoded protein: CANSLSASGSGESKNIQYF.